This TCR beta chain was recovered during a study of blood T cell repertoires in COVID-19 (dated by TCRdb to 2020 to 2021). Regarding the complete study: Samples covering the acute and convalescent phases of COVID-19 were provided by collaborators in the United States, Italy and Spain. The prospective study material was composed of cDNA or gDNA derived from T cells, B-cell-depleted T cells, or PBMCs. Subjects who had been exposed to COVID-19, were actively infected with it, or had recovered from it provided the deeply sampled blood TCRbeta repertoires that made up the dataset. The repertoires were released in a freely available public database intended as a resource for research on the immune response to SARS-CoV-2. Samples were obtained from the ongoing ImmuneRACE study (first 160 participants) and from some 1,300 subjects provided by 6 global collaborators. A de-identified subject ID, COVID-19 status, age in years and sex were almost always included in the sample metadata. HLA class I and class II types, where available, came from metadata supplied by the sample provider rather than from assay-based typing. The paper as a whole reports these results and caveats: Clinical and demographic metadata were provided uncurated, with the amount varying by source and participant.

Concerning this clone: It lacks a known antigen. One base away there is no much larger clone; base qualities are not given. Within the sample, other DNA sequences also encode this same CDR3.

TCRbeta CDR3 regions were amplified from genomic DNA using the immunoSEQ Assay, a bias-controlled multiplex PCR. The authors' analysis ran thus. The number of nucleated cells in each sample was estimated by amplification of reference gene primers within the assay. To quantify the absolute abundance of each unique TCRbeta CDR3 rearrangement, sequence reads were collapsed and filtered. Productive Simpson clonality was computed per sample as the square root of Simpson's diversity index over productive rearrangements. Held by TCRdb, this immuneACCESS table contains in-frame sequences only and omits some clones. Under half of the omission traces to an unresolved V gene where checked; the cause of the rest is unknown. The DNA was the basis for D and trimming; V, J and clone size are from that table. Counted in this sample were roughly 190,000 clones; about 90% of them appeared once. The ten largest clones add up to 20% to 25% of the sample.

The CDR3, cysteine through phenylalanine, is 13 amino acids long. Solely the CDR3 DNA is kept, with 39 bases framed from the first base. CDR1 SGHRS and CDR2 YFSETQ were looked up in the germline V gene. V is clipped by 4 bases and J by 1 base, and the sequence between their germline boundaries is 8 bases long. The collaborating institutions used their own protocols to collect whole blood in K2EDTA tubes. For TCRbeta analysis, collaborators shipped samples in one of three forms: frozen whole blood, isolated PBMCs, or DNA extracted from either of those sample types. The chain was built from TRBV5-1 and TRBJ1-1; TRBD1 is a weak D gene call, 5 bases matching. This sequence was found in a man between 60 and 75 years old with active or convalescent COVID-19. Sample: peripheral blood. This receptor carries the CDR3 CASSDQGNTEAFF. The nucleotides read TGCGCCAGCAGCGACCAGGGGAACACTGAAGCTTTCTTT.